A single TCR beta chain is shown here with its context. The antigen remains unidentified. The CDR3 has 15 residues. CDR1 is SGHDN, CDR2 FVKESK, per germline. V lost 3 bases and J lost 7; bases outside the gene matches: 6. The data were obtained in a study of T cell responses to AZD1222 COVID-19 vaccine. Study conclusions and caveats: With two AZD1222 doses given, Spike-specific TCR breadth and depth both rose. There were mostly white British donors and more females than males, and clonal diversity was possibly underestimated.

The protocol was immunoSEQ multiplex PCR, while the TCRdb copy is restricted to in-frame clones and leaves out a portion. The profile shows about 150,000 clones, approximately 93% of them singletons. Sample: peripheral blood, taken on day 0 of AZD1222 vaccination. The sequence was collected from an adult in good health. The chain links TRBV14 to TRBJ2-3, with TRBD2 matching over 11 bases. For the CDR3, the DNA is TGTGCCAGCAGCCACTTAGCGGGAGGGCCTTATACGCAGTATTTT. It specifies CASSHLAGGPYTQYF.